This TCR beta chain was observed in a study of shared clonotypes between healthy human individuals. Nashville, Tennessee was home to all donors, who were Caucasian adults. With CCR7-negative CD45RA+ TemRA cells, CD45RO+ cells were combined in CD8 memory. Generated by immunoSEQ multiplex PCR, the TCRdb table keeps only in-frame clones and is missing some. The profile covers roughly 86,000 clones, with approximately 63% appearing a single time and roughly 50% taken by the ten largest. CDR1 is PRHDT, CDR2 FYEKMQ, per germline (reference sequence). V lost 5 bases, J lost 1 base, and 9 bases stayed unmatched. The CDR3 length is 17 residues.

Sequencing was done on a sample of memory CD8+ T cells sorted from blood. The subset denotes: CD45RO+ cells pooled with CCR7-negative TemRA cells. The chain links TRBV13 to TRBJ2-7; TRBD2 aligns across 12 bases. The clonotype was recovered from a man aged 25-40 years in good health. The CDR3 bases are TGTGCCAGCAGCCCGCGGACTAGCGGGACCCTATCCTACGAGCAGTACTTC. Amino acids: CASSPRTSGTLSYEQYF. Full variable domain (missing parts from reference TRBV13 and TRBJ2-7): AAGVIQSPRHLIKEKRETATLKCYPIPRHDTVYWYQQGPGQDPQFLISFYEKMQSDKGSIPDRFSAQQFSDYHSELNMSSLELGDSALYFCASSPRTSGTLSYEQYFGPGTRLTVT.